These T cell receptor beta chains were read from a single sample in a study of T cell responses to AZD1222 COVID-19 vaccine. Profiling relied on immunoSEQ multiplex PCR, and the TCRdb table lists in-frame clones only, not all of them. The profile covers some 130,000 clones, with about nine tenths appearing a single time and around 9.5% taken by the ten largest. The input for sequencing was peripheral blood, taken 28 days after the second AZD1222 dose. The receptors here all came from an adult who received the AZD1222 COVID-19 vaccine. Each CDR3 is given with its conserved first and last residue. D genes are given only for firm matches. Not every row has a clone size; where given, it reads once, few, many or a size class.

cdr3_aa cdr3_nt cdr3_length j_call v_call d_call clone_size
CASSQDHRGLYEQYF TGCGCCAGCAGCCAAGATCACCGGGGGTTATACGAGCAGTACTTC 15 TRBJ2-7 TRBV4-1 - -
CASSFRLAAPDTQYF TGTGCCAGTAGTTTCAGACTAGCGGCCCCAGATACGCAGTATTTT 15 TRBJ2-3 TRBV19 TRBD2 -
CSGRSGGEKLFF TGCAGCGGTCGGAGCGGCGGTGAAAAACTGTTTTTT 12 TRBJ1-4 TRBV29-1 - -
CAWMSGSYNSPLHF TGTGCCTGGATGTCGGGGTCCTATAATTCACCCCTCCACTTT 14 TRBJ1-6 TRBV30 - few
CASSVSGRNEQYF TGTGCCAGCAGTGTATCTGGCAGAAACGAGCAGTACTTC 13 TRBJ2-7 TRBV2 - -
CASSYGTNTEAFF TGTGCCAGCAGTTACGGCACGAACACTGAAGCTTTCTTT 13 TRBJ1-1 TRBV6-5 - -
CASSQTPGQEKMQYF TGTGCCAGCAGCCAGACACCGGGACAGGAGAAGATGCAGTACTTC 15 TRBJ2-7 TRBV3-1/TRBV3-2 TRBD1 once
CASSSQGYIYNEQFF TGTGCCAGCAGCTCCCAGGGTTACATCTACAATGAGCAGTTCTTC 15 TRBJ2-1 TRBV5-6 - -
CASSQPRSGLSTDTQYF TGTGCCAGCAGCCAACCCAGATCTGGCCTCAGCACAGATACGCAGTATTTT 17 TRBJ2-3 TRBV7-9 - -
CASSLGHLSYNEQFF TGTGCCAGCAGTTTGGGGCACTTATCCTACAATGAGCAGTTCTTC 15 TRBJ2-1 TRBV6-2/TRBV6-3 - once
CASSGGTANTEAFF TGTGCCAGCAGTGGCGGGACAGCGAACACTGAAGCTTTCTTT 14 TRBJ1-1 TRBV2 TRBD1 -
CASTKGLAGGVRTDTQYF TGTGCCAGTACCAAAGGACTAGCGGGAGGAGTAAGGACAGATACGCAGTATTTT 18 TRBJ2-3 TRBV19 TRBD2 few
CASSIGSSGNTIYF TGTGCCAGTAGTATCGGGTCCTCTGGAAACACCATATATTTT 14 TRBJ1-3 TRBV19 - -
CASSEVLRQGQFF TGTGCCAGCAGTGAAGTTCTCCGGCAGGGCCAGTTCTTC 13 TRBJ2-1 TRBV2 - -
CAWSSVYNTEAFF TGTGCCTGGAGTTCGGTTTATAACACTGAAGCTTTCTTT 13 TRBJ1-1 TRBV30 - -
CASSSSGRKTYEQYF TGTGCCAGCAGTAGTAGCGGGAGGAAAACCTACGAGCAGTACTTC 15 TRBJ2-7 TRBV3-1/TRBV3-2 TRBD2 -
CASSVGEETQYF TGTGCCAGTAGCGTGGGGGAAGAGACCCAGTACTTC 12 TRBJ2-5 TRBV19 - -
CASSLEVAGGLETQYF TGTGCCAGCAGCTTAGAGGTAGCGGGAGGGCTAGAGACCCAGTACTTC 16 TRBJ2-5 TRBV11-2 TRBD2 -
CASSYGGAEAFF TGTGCCAGCAGTTACGGCGGGGCTGAAGCTTTCTTT 12 TRBJ1-1 TRBV6-5 - -
CASSSRDRGNSPLHF TGTGCCAGCAGCTCTCGGGACAGGGGAAATTCACCCCTCCACTTT 15 TRBJ1-6 TRBV5-4 TRBD1 -
CASSLLGLAGAYEQYF TGTGCCAGCAGCTTATTAGGGCTAGCGGGGGCCTACGAGCAGTACTTC 16 TRBJ2-7 TRBV7-2 TRBD2 -
CASSETSAPTEAFF TGCGCCAGCAGTGAAACCTCAGCCCCGACTGAAGCTTTCTTT 14 TRBJ1-1 TRBV10-1 - once
CASSREPPDTQYF TGTGCCAGCAGCCGCGAGCCCCCAGATACGCAGTATTTT 13 TRBJ2-3 TRBV5-6 - -
CATSSGTGEKLFF TGTGCCACCAGCAGCGGGACGGGGGAAAAACTGTTTTTT 13 TRBJ1-4 TRBV15 - once
CASSQGNNQPQHF TGCGCCAGCAGCCAAGGTAACAATCAGCCCCAGCATTTT 13 TRBJ1-5 TRBV4-1 - -
CASSPSYTHGEQYF TGTGCCAGCTCACCGTCCTACACTCATGGGGAGCAGTACTTC 14 TRBJ2-7 TRBV18 - -
CASSQLVFGREGTGELFF TGCGCCAGCAGTCAATTGGTATTTGGAAGGGAGGGCACCGGGGAGCTGTTTTTT 18 TRBJ2-2 TRBV23-1 TRBD2 few
CASSLDRSNSYEQYF TGTGCCAGCAGCTTGGACAGGTCGAACTCCTACGAGCAGTACTTC 15 TRBJ2-7 TRBV5-4 - -
CASSIGLGTSGGNEQFF TGTGCCAGTAGTATAGGGCTCGGGACTAGCGGGGGGAATGAGCAGTTCTTC 17 TRBJ2-1 TRBV19 TRBD2 -
CASSYSRGGNTIYF TGTGCCAGCAGTTACTCGAGAGGGGGAAACACCATATATTTT 14 TRBJ1-3 TRBV6-5 - -
CASSLVPYGYTF TGTGCCAGCAGTTTAGTCCCCTATGGCTACACCTTC 12 TRBJ1-2 TRBV28 - -
CASSRPSRSPNYGYTF TGCGCCAGCAGCCGCCCCTCGCGGTCGCCTAACTATGGCTACACCTTC 16 TRBJ1-2 TRBV4-1 - -
CASSLASGRAPGNIQYF TGTGCCAGCAGCTTGGCTAGCGGGAGGGCCCCGGGAAACATTCAGTACTTC 17 TRBJ2-4 TRBV13 TRBD2 -
CASGGTSGEQYF TGTGCCAGCGGGGGGACTAGTGGTGAGCAGTACTTC 12 TRBJ2-7 TRBV2 TRBD2 -
CASSQDREVGNEQFF TGTGCCAGCAGTCAGGACAGGGAAGTAGGCAATGAGCAGTTCTTC 15 TRBJ2-1 TRBV5-4 TRBD1 once
CASRPQGSGGYTF TGTGCCAGCAGGCCTCAGGGAAGTGGGGGCTACACCTTC 13 TRBJ1-2 TRBV12-3/TRBV12-4 - once
CASSQGRGGYNEQFF TGTGCCAGCAGCCAGGGCAGGGGGGGCTACAATGAGCAGTTCTTC 15 TRBJ2-1 TRBV3-1/TRBV3-2 - -
CASVPATGNYGYTF TGTGCCAGTGTGCCTGCAACAGGGAACTATGGCTACACCTTC 14 TRBJ1-2 TRBV2 - -
CASSQDAGLAVPRQYF TGTGCCAGCAGCCAAGATGCGGGACTAGCGGTCCCCAGACAGTACTTC 16 TRBJ2-5 TRBV3-1/TRBV3-2 TRBD2 -
CSVASADTQYF TGCAGCGTTGCCTCTGCAGATACGCAGTATTTT 11 TRBJ2-3 TRBV29-1 - -
CASSYFRNQPQHF TGTGCCAGCAGTTACTTCCGGAATCAGCCCCAGCATTTT 13 TRBJ1-5 TRBV6-6 - -
CASSVGTGGMGTQYF TGTGCCAGCAGCGTAGGCACAGGGGGGATGGGGACCCAGTACTTC 15 TRBJ2-5 TRBV9 TRBD1 -
CASSQAWTSGANEQFF TGTGCCAGCAGCCAAGCGTGGACTAGCGGGGCCAATGAGCAGTTCTTC 16 TRBJ2-1 TRBV3-1/TRBV3-2 TRBD2 -
CASSDPRDPRRAEQYF TGTGCCAGCAGTGACCCCCGGGATCCACGGCGCGCCGAGCAGTACTTC 16 TRBJ2-7 TRBV2 - few
CASGLSRVNTEAFF TGTGCTAGTGGTCTTTCCAGAGTGAACACTGAAGCTTTCTTT 14 TRBJ1-1 TRBV12-5 - -
CASSLYGTEAFF TGTGCCAGCAGCCTGTATGGCACTGAAGCTTTCTTT 12 TRBJ1-1 TRBV12-3/TRBV12-4 - -
CASSPPLSGVESNTGELFF TGTGCCAGCTCACCACCTCTTTCGGGGGTCGAATCCAACACCGGGGAGCTGTTTTTT 19 TRBJ2-2 TRBV18 - -
CASSPQELQETQYF TGTGCCAGCTCTCCACAGGAGCTCCAAGAGACCCAGTACTTC 14 TRBJ2-5 TRBV18 - -
CASSIWVNTEAFF TGTGCCAGTAGTATATGGGTGAACACTGAAGCTTTCTTT 13 TRBJ1-1 TRBV19 - -
CASSSGQGDQPQHF TGTGCCAGCAGCTCGGGACAGGGGGATCAGCCCCAGCATTTT 14 TRBJ1-5 TRBV2 TRBD1 -
CASSEALTGVNEKLFF TGTGCCAGCAGTGAAGCCTTAACAGGAGTAAATGAAAAACTGTTTTTT 16 TRBJ1-4 TRBV6-1 - -
CASSEASLGGGYEQYF TGTGCCAGCAGTGAAGCGAGTCTGGGGGGTGGGTACGAGCAGTACTTC 16 TRBJ2-7 TRBV2 - -
CASSNPGQREAFF TGTGCCAGCAGCAACCCGGGACAGCGCGAAGCTTTCTTT 13 TRBJ1-1 TRBV7-9 TRBD1 -
CASSPYGQGGTEAFF TGTGCCAGCAGCCCCTACGGACAGGGGGGCACTGAAGCTTTCTTT 15 TRBJ1-1 TRBV7-9 TRBD1 -
CASSYPLAEQYF TGTGCCAGCAGCTACCCCTTGGCCGAGCAGTACTTC 12 TRBJ2-7 TRBV7-8 - -
CASSIRDTNQPQHF TGTGCCAGTAGTATACGGGACACCAATCAGCCCCAGCATTTT 14 TRBJ1-5 TRBV19 - -
CASSPKVGLYSNQPQHF TGTGCCAGCAGTCCTAAAGTGGGGCTATACAGCAATCAGCCCCAGCATTTT 17 TRBJ1-5 TRBV6-6 - -